The 20 T cell receptor beta chains in this list originate from one sample, sequenced in a study of control samples from healthy donors and cancer patients (dated by TCRdb to between 2020 and 2021). Libraries came from the immunoSEQ multiplex PCR assay. The table was pulled from immuneACCESS by TCRdb, which kept in-frame rearrangements only. Such tables lose some clones; where checked, under half of the loss comes from unresolved V genes, and the rest has no known cause. The sample table contains some 170,000 clones; only one count was recorded for just over 95% of them. Of the sample, approximately 0.97% falls within the top ten clones. Sequenced: blood. The source is a woman aged 30 to 39 in good health.

This sequence joins TRBV9 and TRBJ2-6; D is perhaps TRBD2 (7 bases). The germline gives CDR1 SGDLS, CDR2 YYNGEE. V lost 0 bases and J 8 bases, leaving 15 bases between the germline ends. The CDR3 runs to 16 residues. For the CDR3, the DNA is TGTGCCAGCAGCGTAGTGGGGGGGCGCGGCACCAACGTCCTGACTTTC. The encoded protein is CASSVVGGRGTNVLTF.

V and J are TRBV27 and TRBJ2-1; TRBD2 aligns across 7 bases. The CDR3 length is 15 residues. The germline CDR1 and CDR2 sequences are MNHEY and SMNVEV (reference sequence). J lost 1 base, V lost 2 bases, and 2 bases had no gene match. The DNA for the CDR3 is TGTGCCAGCAGTTTAGGCGGGAGTTCCTACAATGAGCAGTTCTTC. Amino acids: CASSLGGSSYNEQFF.

The chain carries TRBV6-5 and TRBJ2-1, with 8 bases aligning to TRBD2. This CDR3 has 15 amino acids. The V gene end was trimmed by 6 bases and the J gene end by 3 bases; junction bases not matched to a gene: 7. Per the germline V gene, CDR1 is MNHEY and CDR2 is SVGAGI. In DNA form, the CDR3 reads TGTGCCAGCAGGCGTATAAGCGGGAGCTACAATGAGCAGTTCTTC. Translated: CASRRISGSYNEQFF.

The chain couples TRBV7-8 to TRBJ1-6; TRBD1 might be the D (6 bases). Trimming removed 9 bases at V and 7 bases at J, with 19 bases between. Germline CDR1 SGHVS, CDR2 FQNEAQ. This CDR3 has 15 residues. The CDR3 region is CASRPEGVGNSPLHF. CDR3 nucleotides: TGTGCCAGTAGACCTGAGGGGGTCGGGAATTCACCCCTCCACTTT.

Concerning this clone: In the same sample, other DNA sequences code for this CDR3. The chain combines TRBV7-2 with TRBJ1-5; D perhaps matches TRBD1 (5 bases). The length of the CDR3 is 15 residues. Trimming stripped 1 base from V and 6 bases from J, with 13 bases between. Looked up from germline, CDR1 is SGHTA and CDR2 is FQGNSA. DNA of the CDR3: TGTGCCAGCAGCTTAGGGAGAGGGGCGGGTCAGCCCCAGCATTTT. This sequence encodes CASSLGRGAGQPQHF. Full variable domain (remainder filled in from reference TRBV7-2 and TRBJ1-5): GAGVSQSPSNKVTEKGKDVELRCDPISGHTALYWYRQSLGQGLEFLIYFQGNSAPDKSGLPSDRFSAERTGGSVSTLTIQRTQQEDSAVYLCASSLGRGAGQPQHFGDGTRLSIL.

This clone has only one observation. The chain couples TRBV4-1 to TRBJ2-3; D remains ambiguous. CDR1 and CDR2 from the germline V gene are MGHRA and YSYEKL. Between the trimmed V and J ends, which lost 4 bases and 2 bases, there was a span of 10 bases. The CDR3 is made up of 14 amino acids. Here the CDR3 DNA reads TGCGCCAGCAGCCCGTCCTTGGCCACAGATACGCAGTATTTT. This sequence encodes CASSPSLATDTQYF.

The chain has TRBV7-6 and TRBJ2-2; D perhaps matches TRBD1 (5 bases). Germline CDR1 SGHVS, CDR2 FNYEAQ. The CDR3 spans 13 residues. V was pared by 0 bases and J by 7 bases, with 6 bases between. DNA for the CDR3: TGTGCCAGCAGCTTAGCGCAGGGCGGGGAGCTGTTTTTT. Its translation is CASSLAQGGELFF.

The V gene is TRBV6-5, the J gene TRBJ2-4; D remains unclear. V lost 5 bases and J lost 0, with 8 bases in between. The CDR3 extends over 14 amino acids. Germline V lookup: CDR1 MNHEY, CDR2 SVGAGI. The CDR3 protein is CASSKDLAKNIQYF. The CDR3, as DNA: TGTGCCAGCAGTAAGGACCTAGCCAAAAACATTCAGTACTTC.

This clone was counted a few times. The V call is TRBV29-1, the J call TRBJ1-1, with 10 bases that match TRBD1. The CDR3 is made up of 14 amino acids. Looked up from germline, CDR1 is SQVTM and CDR2 is ANQGSEA. Unmatched junction bases numbered 9, after V lost 6 bases and J lost 5 bases. The CDR3 protein is CSVALGQGRTEAFF. The CDR3 DNA is TGCAGCGTCGCCCTGGGACAGGGGAGGACTGAAGCTTTCTTT.

The rearrangement links TRBV7-9 to TRBJ1-4; no firm D call. The ends were cut back, 5 bases at V and 4 bases at J, with 11 bases in the middle. The V gene's germline CDR1 is SEHNR and CDR2 FQNEAQ (reference sequence). CDR3 length: 14 residues. DNA of the CDR3: TGTGCCAGCAGCCCCCAGACCAGTAATGAAAAACTGTTTTTT. It codes for CASSPQTSNEKLFF.

The rearrangement uses TRBV5-1 and TRBJ1-5; D uncertain. Germline V lookup: CDR1 SGHRS, CDR2 YFSETQ. Deletions cut 1 base from V and 7 bases from J, with 12 bases between. The CDR3 has 14 residues. CDR3: CASSLSVGYQPQHF. DNA of the CDR3: TGCGCCAGCAGCTTGTCCGTCGGTTACCAGCCCCAGCATTTT. Supplemented by reference TRBV5-1 and TRBJ1-5, the full variable domain reads KAGVTQTPRYLIKTRGQQVTLSCSPISGHRSVSWYQQTPGQGLQFLFEYFSETQRNKGNFPGRFSGRQFSNSRSEMNVSTLELGDSALYLCASSLSVGYQPQHFGDGTRLSIL.

The chain recombines TRBV13 with TRBJ2-7; D is undetermined. The V and J ends lost 5 bases and 12 bases respectively, with 17 bases between them. The CDR3 runs 12 residues. Per the germline V gene, CDR1 is PRHDT and CDR2 is FYEKMQ (reference sequence). The CDR3 coding sequence is TGTGCCAGCAGCGCAACCGAGACCGGATTGTACTTC. Its translation is CASSATETGLYF. The entire variable domain, with the rest obtained from reference TRBV13 and TRBJ2-7, is as follows: AAGVIQSPRHLIKEKRETATLKCYPIPRHDTVYWYQQGPGQDPQFLISFYEKMQSDKGSIPDRFSAQQFSDYHSELNMSSLELGDSALYFCASSATETGLYFGPGTRLTVT.

This clone was observed once. The gene calls are TRBV5-3 and TRBJ2-2, with D maybe TRBD1 (6 bases). TRBV5-3 is an ORF, and what it does is uncertain. This CDR3 has 17 amino acids. Trimming took off 0 bases at V and 1 base at J, with 13 bases between the two ends. The DNA for the CDR3 is TGTGCCAGAAGCTTGGCGGATCGGGACATGAACACCGGGGAGCTGTTTTTT. This codes for CARSLADRDMNTGELFF.

This chain links TRBV12-3 or TRBV12-4 with TRBJ2-1; no clear D gene. The CDR3 covers 11 residues. Trimming cost V 6 bases and J 8 bases, with 8 bases left between them. The CDR3, as DNA: TGTGCCAGCAGCTCTAACGATGAGCAGTTCTTC. This sequence encodes CASSSNDEQFF.

The rearrangement joins TRBV10-3 to TRBJ2-7; 13 bases line up with TRBD2. The CDR3 has 14 amino acids. The ends lost 9 bases at V and 1 base at J; junction bases unmatched: 3. CDR1 ENHRY and CDR2 SYGVKD come from the germline V gene. The CDR3 DNA reads as TGTGCCATTTCGGGACTAGCGGGGTCCTACGAGCAGTACTTC. Its protein is CAISGLAGSYEQYF.

The V call is TRBV9, the J call TRBJ2-7, with TRBD1 matching 8 bases. Trimming took 1 base from V and 2 from J; bases not matched to a gene: 8. Germline lookup yields CDR1 SGDLS and CDR2 YYNGEE. The CDR3 loop spans 16 amino acids. Here the CDR3 DNA reads TGTGCCAGCAGCGTAAAGGACAGGGAGCCAACCTACGAGCAGTACTTC. Its protein product is CASSVKDREPTYEQYF.

In this sample, this clone turned up once. The chain uses TRBV28 and TRBJ1-1, with D uncertain. The germline V gene encodes CDR1 MDHEN and CDR2 SYDVKM. V was cut by 6 bases and J by 5 bases, with 25 bases left in between. This CDR3 contains 17 residues. The CDR3 spells CASRRAGGPAQRTEAFF. The CDR3 DNA reads TGTGCCAGCAGGCGGGCAGGCGGGCCTGCCCAAAGGACTGAAGCTTTCTTT.

The J gene is TRBJ2-3, the V gene TRBV7-9, with TRBD2 identical over 10 bases. In germline, CDR1 is SEHNR, CDR2 FQNEAQ (reference sequence). After removal of 5 bases from V and 3 bases from J, the junction contained 8 bases not matched to a gene. The CDR3 is made up of 16 amino acids. CDR3: CASSPTQGLATDTQYF. As DNA, the CDR3 is TGTGCCAGCAGCCCAACCCAGGGACTAGCGACAGATACGCAGTATTTT.

The genes are TRBV6-5 and TRBJ1-1; D ambiguous. The CDR3 spans 12 residues. Looked up from germline, CDR1 is MNHEY and CDR2 is SVGAGI. V dropped 8 bases and J dropped 6 bases, with 13 bases sitting between them. The CDR3 region is CASGWPTAEAFF. The CDR3 coding sequence is TGTGCCAGCGGGTGGCCTACGGCTGAAGCTTTCTTT.

This sequence joins TRBV9 and TRBJ2-2; D perhaps matches TRBD2 (7 bases). V dropped 7 bases and J dropped 0 bases, with 10 bases sitting between them. The CDR3 covers 14 residues. CDR1 and CDR2 from the germline V gene are SGDLS and YYNGEE. The CDR3 bases are TGTGCCAGCCGGGGGGCCACGAACACCGGGGAGCTGTTTTTT. This gives the protein CASRGATNTGELFF.